Sequencing of this TCR beta chain was carried out in a study of blood T cell repertoires in COVID-19. As for the study in general: Samples representing acute and convalescent COVID-19 were sourced from the United States, Italy and Spain.

The CDR3 is 15 amino acids. The germline V gene encodes CDR1 LGHDT and CDR2 YNNKEL (reference sequence). V gave up 2 bases and J gave up 6 bases; unmatched junction bases: 4. Libraries were prepared by immunoSEQ multiplex PCR; TCRdb keeps only in-frame clonotypes and omits some of them. The sample includes 140,000 to 150,000 clones, approximately 86% of them seen just once. Worth noting for this clone: Other DNA sequences in this specimen translate into the identical CDR3.

This clonotype was sampled from a man between 65 and 85 years old with acute or convalescent COVID-19. The rearrangement links TRBV3-1 (or the pseudogene TRBV3-2) to TRBJ2-1; 10 bases align to TRBD2. Sequenced sample: peripheral blood. The CDR3 sequence is CASSQQLAGSNEQFF. CDR3 in DNA: TGTGCCAGCAGCCAACAACTAGCGGGGAGCAATGAGCAGTTCTTC.